The subject of this entry is one T cell receptor beta chain. This may arise from a read error, as a much more abundant clone is one base away. For CDR3 and TCR beta VDJ profiling, genomic DNA was the template used. Each CDR3 protein is one row after TCRdb ran MiXCR on the reads. The profile shows over 150,000 distinct CDR3 sequences, 54% of them singletons. CDR3 size: 17 residues. V lost 6 bases and J 5 bases, leaving 20 bases between the germline ends. Germline V gene data show CDR1 as SGHDN and CDR2 as FVKESK. These data originate in a study of CD8+CD57+ T cells in acquired aplastic anemia. This chain joins TRBV14 and TRBJ1-6, with a possible D match to TRBD1 (5 bases). This receptor was identified in a human donor in good health, serving as a control. Material: sorted CD4+, CD8+, or CD8+CD57+ T cells (not recorded which) from PBMCs. CDR3 nucleotide sequence: TGTGCCAGCAGTGAGGGCAGGGTACGACGGCATAATTCACCCCTCCACTTT. Protein: CASSEGRVRRHNSPLHF.